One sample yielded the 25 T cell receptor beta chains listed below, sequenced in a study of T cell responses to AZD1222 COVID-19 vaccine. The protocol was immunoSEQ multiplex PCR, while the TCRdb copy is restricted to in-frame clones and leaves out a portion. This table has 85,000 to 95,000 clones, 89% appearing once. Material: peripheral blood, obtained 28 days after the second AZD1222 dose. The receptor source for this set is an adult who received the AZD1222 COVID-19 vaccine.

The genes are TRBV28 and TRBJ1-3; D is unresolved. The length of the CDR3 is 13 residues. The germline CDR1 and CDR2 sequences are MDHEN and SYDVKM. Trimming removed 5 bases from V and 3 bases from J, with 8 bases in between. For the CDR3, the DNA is TGTGCCAGCAGTCAGGAGCTTGGAAACACCATATATTTT. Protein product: CASSQELGNTIYF.

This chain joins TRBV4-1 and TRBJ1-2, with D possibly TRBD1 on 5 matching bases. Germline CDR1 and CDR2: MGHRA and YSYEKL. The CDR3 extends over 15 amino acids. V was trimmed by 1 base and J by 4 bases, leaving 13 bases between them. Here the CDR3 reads CASSQVKGLGYGYTF. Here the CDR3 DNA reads TGCGCCAGCAGCCAAGTTAAGGGGCTAGGCTATGGCTACACCTTC.

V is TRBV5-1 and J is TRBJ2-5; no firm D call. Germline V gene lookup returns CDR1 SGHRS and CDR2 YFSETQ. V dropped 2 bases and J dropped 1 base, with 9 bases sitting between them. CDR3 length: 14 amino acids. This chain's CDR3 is CASSFTATQETQYF. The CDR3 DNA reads TGCGCCAGCAGCTTCACGGCTACCCAAGAGACCCAGTACTTC.

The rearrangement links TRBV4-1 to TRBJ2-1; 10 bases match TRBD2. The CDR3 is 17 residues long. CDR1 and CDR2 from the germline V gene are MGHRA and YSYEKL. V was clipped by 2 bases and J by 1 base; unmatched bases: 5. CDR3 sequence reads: CASSQRAAGGSYNEQFF. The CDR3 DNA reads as TGCGCCAGCAGCCAACGAGCAGCGGGGGGGTCCTACAATGAGCAGTTCTTC.

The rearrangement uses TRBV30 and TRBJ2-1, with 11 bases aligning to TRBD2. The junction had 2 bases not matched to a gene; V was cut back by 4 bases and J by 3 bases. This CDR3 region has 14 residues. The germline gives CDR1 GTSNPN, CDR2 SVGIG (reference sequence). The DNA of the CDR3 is TGTGCCTGGAAGGGACTAGCGGTCTACAATGAGCAGTTCTTC. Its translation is CAWKGLAVYNEQFF.

The CDR3 is CSVEAVAGDSYEQYF. The CDR3, as DNA: TGCAGCGTTGAAGCGGTAGCGGGGGACTCCTACGAGCAGTACTTC. The V gene is TRBV29-1, the J gene TRBJ2-7; 9 bases line up with TRBD2. Germline trimming cut 1 base from V and 0 bases from J; bases unmatched to any gene: 4. CDR3 size: 15 residues. Germline CDR1 SQVTM, CDR2 ANQGSEA.

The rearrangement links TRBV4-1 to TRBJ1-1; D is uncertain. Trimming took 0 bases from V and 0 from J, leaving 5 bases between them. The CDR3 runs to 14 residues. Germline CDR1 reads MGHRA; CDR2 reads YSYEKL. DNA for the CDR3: TGCGCCAGCAGCCAAGATAGGATGAACACTGAAGCTTTCTTT. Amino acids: CASSQDRMNTEAFF.

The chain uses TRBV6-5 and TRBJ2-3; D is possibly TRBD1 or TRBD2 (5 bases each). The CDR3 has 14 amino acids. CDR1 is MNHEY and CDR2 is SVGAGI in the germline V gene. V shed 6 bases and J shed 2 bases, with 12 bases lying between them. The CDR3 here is CASSLLGVTDTQYF. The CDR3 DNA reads TGTGCCAGCAGCTTACTAGGGGTCACAGATACGCAGTATTTT.

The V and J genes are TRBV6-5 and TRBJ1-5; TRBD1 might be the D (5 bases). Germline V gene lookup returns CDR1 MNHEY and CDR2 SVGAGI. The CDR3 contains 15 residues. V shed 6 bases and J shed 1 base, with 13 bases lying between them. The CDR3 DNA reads TGTGCCAGCAGGCGGGGCAGCCAGAGCAATCAGCCCCAGCATTTT. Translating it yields CASRRGSQSNQPQHF.

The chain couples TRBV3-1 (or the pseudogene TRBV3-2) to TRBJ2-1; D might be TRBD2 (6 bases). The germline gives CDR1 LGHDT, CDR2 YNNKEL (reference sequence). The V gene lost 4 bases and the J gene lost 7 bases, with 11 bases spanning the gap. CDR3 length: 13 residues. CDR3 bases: TGTGCCAGCAGCCCGGGTCTAGCGAATGAGCAGTTCTTC. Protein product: CASSPGLANEQFF.

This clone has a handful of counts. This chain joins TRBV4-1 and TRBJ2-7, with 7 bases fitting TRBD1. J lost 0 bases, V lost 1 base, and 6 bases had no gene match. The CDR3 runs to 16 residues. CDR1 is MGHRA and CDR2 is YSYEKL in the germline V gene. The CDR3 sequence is CASSQGGQKSSYEQYF. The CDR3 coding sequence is TGCGCCAGCAGCCAAGGGGGACAGAAGAGCTCCTACGAGCAGTACTTC.

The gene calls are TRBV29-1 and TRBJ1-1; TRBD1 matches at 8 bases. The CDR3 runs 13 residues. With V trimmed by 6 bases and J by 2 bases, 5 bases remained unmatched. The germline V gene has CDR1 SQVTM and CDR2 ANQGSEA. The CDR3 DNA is TGCAGCGTCCGACAGGGGTACAACACTGAAGCTTTCTTT. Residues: CSVRQGYNTEAFF.

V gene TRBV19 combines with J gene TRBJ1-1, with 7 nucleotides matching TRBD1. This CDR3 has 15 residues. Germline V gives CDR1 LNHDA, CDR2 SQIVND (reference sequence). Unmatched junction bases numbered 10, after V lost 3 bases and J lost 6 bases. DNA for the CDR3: TGTGCCAGTAGTATGTCAAGGGGGCGTACGTCTGAAGCTTTCTTT. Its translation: CASSMSRGRTSEAFF.

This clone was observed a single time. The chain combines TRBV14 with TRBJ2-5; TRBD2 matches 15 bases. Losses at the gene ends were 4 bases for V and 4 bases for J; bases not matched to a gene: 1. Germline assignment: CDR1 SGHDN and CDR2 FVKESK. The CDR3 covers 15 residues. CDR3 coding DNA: TGTGCCAGCAGCCGGGGACTAGCGGGAGGAGAGACCCAGTACTTC. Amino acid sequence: CASSRGLAGGETQYF.

This chain's CDR3 is CSVVKGGYNEQFF. CDR3 in DNA: TGCAGCGTTGTCAAAGGGGGATACAATGAGCAGTTCTTC. The rearrangement uses TRBV29-1 and TRBJ2-1; D is possibly TRBD1 (6 bases). The V end was cut by 4 bases, the J end by 4 bases, with 11 bases between. Germline CDR1 is SQVTM and CDR2 is ANQGSEA. The CDR3 is made up of 13 amino acids.

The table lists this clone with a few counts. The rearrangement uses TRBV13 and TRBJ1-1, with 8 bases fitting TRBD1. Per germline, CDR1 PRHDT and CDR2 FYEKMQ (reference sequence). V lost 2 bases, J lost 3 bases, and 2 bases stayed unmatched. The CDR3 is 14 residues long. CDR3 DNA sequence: TGTGCCAGCAGCTTATCAGGGGGCTACACTGAAGCTTTCTTT. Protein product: CASSLSGGYTEAFF.

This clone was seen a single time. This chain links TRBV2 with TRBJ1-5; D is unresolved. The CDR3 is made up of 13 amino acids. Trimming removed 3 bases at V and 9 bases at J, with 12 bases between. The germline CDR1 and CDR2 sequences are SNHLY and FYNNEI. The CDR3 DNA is TGTGCCAGCAGTGATGGGGTCCGTCGGCCCCAGCATTTT. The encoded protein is CASSDGVRRPQHF.

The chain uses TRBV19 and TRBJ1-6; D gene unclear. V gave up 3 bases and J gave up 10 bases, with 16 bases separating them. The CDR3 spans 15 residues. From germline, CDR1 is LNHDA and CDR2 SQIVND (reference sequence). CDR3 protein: CASSMGRRWQSPLHF. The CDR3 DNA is TGTGCCAGTAGTATGGGGAGGAGGTGGCAATCACCCCTCCACTTT.

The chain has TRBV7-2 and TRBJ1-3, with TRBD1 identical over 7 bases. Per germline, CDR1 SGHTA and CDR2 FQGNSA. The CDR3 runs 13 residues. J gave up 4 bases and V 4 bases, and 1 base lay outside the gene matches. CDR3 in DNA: TGTGCCAGCAGCTCGGGACAGGGAAACACCATATATTTT. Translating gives CASSSGQGNTIYF.

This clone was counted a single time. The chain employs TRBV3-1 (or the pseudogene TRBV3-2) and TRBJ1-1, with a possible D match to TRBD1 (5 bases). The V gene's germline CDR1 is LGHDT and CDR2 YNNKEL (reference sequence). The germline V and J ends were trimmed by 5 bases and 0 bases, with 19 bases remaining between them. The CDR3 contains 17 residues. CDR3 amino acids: CASSRRSQGSMNTEAFF. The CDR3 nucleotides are TGTGCCAGCAGCAGGCGCAGCCAGGGTTCAATGAACACTGAAGCTTTCTTT.

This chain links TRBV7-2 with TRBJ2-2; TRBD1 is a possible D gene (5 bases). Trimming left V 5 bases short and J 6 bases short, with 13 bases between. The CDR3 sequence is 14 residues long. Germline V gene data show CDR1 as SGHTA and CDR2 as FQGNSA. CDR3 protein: CASSNRQLPGELFF. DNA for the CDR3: TGTGCCAGCAGCAATAGACAGTTGCCCGGGGAGCTGTTTTTT. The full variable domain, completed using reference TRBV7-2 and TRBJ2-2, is GAGVSQSPSNKVTEKGKDVELRCDPISGHTALYWYRQSLGQGLEFLIYFQGNSAPDKSGLPSDRFSAERTGGSVSTLTIQRTQQEDSAVYLCASSNRQLPGELFFGEGSRLTVL.

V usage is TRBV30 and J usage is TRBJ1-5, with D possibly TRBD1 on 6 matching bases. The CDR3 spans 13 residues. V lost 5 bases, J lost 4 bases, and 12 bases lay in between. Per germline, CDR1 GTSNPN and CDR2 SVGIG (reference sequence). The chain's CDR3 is CAWSRDINQPQHF. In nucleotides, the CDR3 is TGTGCCTGGTCCCGGGACATTAATCAGCCCCAGCATTTT.

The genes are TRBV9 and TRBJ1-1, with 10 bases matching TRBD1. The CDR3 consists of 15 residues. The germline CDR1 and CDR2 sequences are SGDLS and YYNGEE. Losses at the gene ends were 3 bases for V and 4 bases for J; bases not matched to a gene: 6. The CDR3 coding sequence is TGTGCCAGCAGCGCCCGACAGGGGGCCGTCACTGAAGCTTTCTTT. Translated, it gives CASSARQGAVTEAFF.

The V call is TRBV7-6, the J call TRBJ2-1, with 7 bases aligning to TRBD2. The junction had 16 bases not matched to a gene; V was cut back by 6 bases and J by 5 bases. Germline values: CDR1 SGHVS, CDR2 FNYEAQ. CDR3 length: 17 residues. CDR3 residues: CASSRSRYPGLHNEQFF. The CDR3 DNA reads TGTGCCAGCAGTCGAAGCCGCTATCCGGGACTACACAATGAGCAGTTCTTC.

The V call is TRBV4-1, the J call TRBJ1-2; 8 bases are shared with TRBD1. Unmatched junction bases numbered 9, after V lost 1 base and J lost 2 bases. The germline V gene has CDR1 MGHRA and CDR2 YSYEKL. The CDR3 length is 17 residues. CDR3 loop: CASSQVGSRTGNYGYTF. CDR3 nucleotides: TGCGCCAGCAGCCAAGTAGGGAGCAGGACAGGGAACTATGGCTACACCTTC.